This T cell receptor (beta chain) was sequenced in a study of cytomegalovirus exposure and HLA in healthy donors (dated by TCRdb to the late 2010s). At the level of the whole study: An earlier analysis of 587 of the donors reported 250 to 350 Gb of sequence data and 117 million unique TCR beta sequences obtained from roughly 180 million T cells. The number of donors typed differed by locus, with about 629-640 for A, B, C, DRB1 and DQB1, roughly 550 for DQA1, approximately 570 for DPA1, and some 440 for DPB1. Genome-wide SNP genotypes for about three fifths of the roughly 670 donors were used in a later genetic analysis, which treated that subset as a discovery cohort. A handful of DR-DQ haplotypes were handled as single units for association and clustering because linkage in the cohort was strong. An early release that covered about 600 HLA-typed donors contained approximately 290 gigabases of sequencing data and tens of millions of unique TCR sequences. The study was designed to test whether signatures of past pathogen exposure could be identified by cataloging public T cell receptors. The later analysis used no new phenotypic data to find candidate immune exposures, relying instead on TCR beta sequences and their occurrence across donors. A separate validation cohort of approximately 120 different subjects was used in addition to the roughly 640-subject first cohort. In a later analysis, previously published TCR beta repertoires from 666 donors were re-analyzed and high-resolution HLA genotyping was added so that TCR occurrence patterns could be studied. Every discovery cohort repertoire had been produced on one sequencing platform. Across about 380 genotyped donors of the cohort, an average of roughly 200,000 unique TCR beta nucleotide sequences per donor were sequenced, and roughly 17% of those sequences were non-productive. To predict cytomegalovirus infection status, the study combined high-throughput TCR immunosequencing, statistical association of individual TCRs with disease status, and machine learning. Donor age, sex, ethnicity and CMV serostatus were collected together with the repertoire data. The T cell repertoires of under 750 subjects were profiled by immunosequencing and related to cytomegalovirus serostatus. An earlier analysis of around 580 of the donors used high-throughput TCR beta sequencing to judge whether each TCR beta V gene segment behaved as functional or pseudogenic. Among the roughly 400 genotyped donors, approximately 81% belonged to the genetic ancestry cluster associated with self-reported Caucasian donors. Class I and class II HLA loci were covered by the typing at four-digit resolution.

Trimmed from V: 5 bases; trimmed from J: 3 bases; junction bases lacking a gene match: 9. The CDR3 covers 17 residues, taking in both the cysteine and the phenylalanine. CDR3 DNA is the only sequence kept; it has 51 bases, read in frame from the first base. The germline V gene (reference sequence) sets CDR1 to SEHNR and CDR2 to FQNEAQ. Receptor libraries were prepared by the immunoSEQ multiplex PCR assay. For the multiplex PCR, a mixture combining 60 forward primers for TCR Vbeta segments and 13 reverse primers for TCR Jbeta segments was used. The CDR3 region of rearranged TCR beta genes was amplified from genomic DNA with a multiplex PCR assay. The amplified TCR beta libraries were sequenced on the Illumina HiSeq System as 87-base-pair reads. Per the source publication's procedure: In a later analysis, around 80 million unique TCR beta chains were counted across the approximately 640 repertoires, and roughly 11 million of these chains were shared by at least two donors. To remove PCR and sequencing errors, raw reads were error-corrected and collapsed into unique sequences using a nearest-neighbor algorithm that merged closely related sequences. CDR3 sequences were aligned to IMGT reference sequences to assign V, D and J gene segments. For a sequence to be retained, a match of at least six nucleotides to both a V gene segment and a J gene segment was required. A rearrangement was called productive if the CDR3 had no stop codons and remained in frame with V and J, and every other rearrangement was called non-productive. Following IMGT convention, CDR3 was defined as the stretch from the second conserved V-encoded cysteine to the conserved J-encoded phenylalanine. The earlier analysis of approximately 500 of the donors excluded sequences that lacked an unambiguous match to a single V gene segment. An earlier analysis of some 500 of the donors classified V segments as functional when productive rearrangements were above 56.7% and as segregating when the standard deviation between donors was above 5%. A statistical classification framework was built to diagnose cytomegalovirus status from the catalog of TCR beta chain sequences. In a later analysis, V and J genes were assigned by comparing TCR nucleotide sequences against IMGT/GENE-DB human TR gene sequences. A later analysis assigned CDR3 sequences and most-parsimonious VDJ recombination scenarios with the TCRdist pipeline. A later analysis defined each TCR beta chain by its CDR3 amino acid sequence plus V-gene family, and excluded reads lacking a unique V-gene family. To address suspected cross-contamination and a sequencing artifact, a later analysis removed around 590 highly shared, low-generation-probability nucleotide sequences. In a later analysis, a clonal expansion index for each public chain was calculated from normalized within-repertoire ranks of inferred template counts. A later analysis computed generation probabilities with a VDJ recombination model fitted to out-of-frame rearrangements, and checked the results against IGoR. Hypergeometric tests were used in a later analysis to score TCR-TCR, TCR-HLA and TCR-CMV co-occurrence, with a repertoire-size bias correction applied to the TCR pairs. In a later analysis, false discovery rates were estimated by permuting HLA or CMV assignments 20 times. In a later analysis, co-occurring TCRs were grouped using DBSCAN, and TCRdist sequence similarity was added for clustering within HLA-allele-positive subsets. Repertoires with fewer than 30,000 or more than 120,000 public chains, plus five repertoires with anomalous nucleotide sharing, were excluded from co-occurrence clustering. Held by TCRdb, this immuneACCESS table contains in-frame sequences only and omits some clones. Under half of the omission traces to an unresolved V gene where checked; the cause of the rest is unknown. The DNA was the basis for D and trimming; V, J and clone size are from that table. In all, the sample holds 35,000 to 45,000 clones, and 81% of those were seen once. Almost 9.5% of the sample is in the top ten clones.

With regard to this clone: Its antigen has not been determined. No qualities accompany the bases; no much larger clone lies one base away.

The cohort was made up of 650 to 700 healthy bone marrow donors. Cohort members were all nominally healthy when sampled, although unrecorded immune exposures were likely present. The donor was CMV seronegative and belonged to the group of 380 or so seronegative cohort members. A peripheral blood sample was collected from each donor, and TCR beta sequencing was performed on peripheral blood mononuclear cells. The Qiagen DNeasy Blood Extraction Kit was used to extract genomic DNA from the blood cell samples. The full study reports these points: In a later analysis, most CMV-associated TCR beta chains were found to appear HLA-restricted, with HLA associations seemingly driven largely by CMV exposure. Because some donors lacked HLA typing at each locus, the association tests relied only on the typed subset. A later analysis reported that several top co-occurrence clusters appeared linked to parvovirus B19, influenza, CMV and Epstein-Barr virus. The sequencing pipeline was judged likely to have produced a cluster of highly shared sequence variants as a technical artifact. In a later genetic analysis, a missense DCLRE1C variant was associated with V-gene and J-gene trimming of TCR beta chains, and the association was replicated in an independent cohort. In a later genetic analysis, fewer N-insertions in productive TCRs were reported among donors in an Asian-associated ancestry cluster than the roughly 640-donor mean. The study listed 164 TCR beta chains as associated with cytomegalovirus. A few of the identified cytomegalovirus-associated TCR beta chains were confirmed in vitro to be specific for cytomegalovirus antigens. A further reported finding was that TCR beta sequences accurately predicted the HLA-A and HLA-B alleles for most subjects in the first cohort. Some IMGT-functional V segments, including TRBV6-2 and TRBV6-3, could not be told apart with the 87-base-pair reads, so those segments were excluded. Because counts were too low, roughly 18 rarely observed V segments, including chromosome 9 orphons, were left out of the earlier analysis of 500 to 750 of the donors. In this cohort, only TCR beta chains were sequenced, and detectable features were limited by the absence of alpha or paired-chain data. In a later analysis, TCR association rates were found to vary across HLA loci, with the most associated TCRs seen for DRB1 alleles and the fewest for HLA-C alleles. Linkage disequilibrium might explain the correlated functional status among segregating V segments, but an unknown experimental factor could not be excluded. The authors suggested that the approach could potentially be generalized to other disease states and immunological phenotypes. In a later analysis, HLA-associated TCR beta chains were found to be more clonally expanded and to have lower generation probabilities than equally common non-associated chains. Cytomegalovirus status was reported to be diagnosed by the classifier with high specificity and sensitivity in both the original and validation cohorts. Roughly uniform sequencing depth across donors was assumed in presence/absence analyses, although this assumption may not hold. Assigning TCR associations to individual alleles was difficult when HLA alleles, especially DR and DQ, strongly co-occurred. In an earlier analysis of 587 of the donors, most TCR beta V segments appeared in productive rearrangements about 90% or about 30% of the time, broadly matching IMGT annotations. Across donors, most TCR sequences were observed very rarely, whereas some public TCRs were present in many individuals. A later analysis associated 15,000 to 20,000 TCR beta sequences with specific HLA alleles at a false discovery rate of 0.05. For the cohort, immune exposure information was limited to CMV serostatus.

This receptor was obtained from a woman in her forties in good health and CMV-seronegative. The specimen sequenced was PBMCs. The chain couples TRBV7-9 to TRBJ2-1, and 11 junction bases match TRBD2. The DNA sequence is given as TGTGCCAGCAGCCCCAGTCGACTAGCGGGGCGCTACAATGAGCAGTTCTTC. Its product reads: CASSPSRLAGRYNEQFF.